These 17 T cell receptor beta chains were all obtained from the same sample, sequenced in a study of OX40 agonist ivuxolimab in advanced cancers. Data came from immunoSEQ multiplex PCR; TCRdb stores just in-frame clones and leaves some out. The sample carries tens of thousands of clones, roughly 90% recorded once. The source was CD4+ or CD8+ T cells sorted from blood, collected in a trial of the OX40 agonist ivuxolimab. The receptors stem from an adult with an advanced solid tumor such as melanoma, head and neck, liver or kidney cancer.

The V call is TRBV28, the J call TRBJ1-4; D not resolved. CDR1 and CDR2 from the germline V gene are MDHEN and SYDVKM. V dropped 2 bases and J dropped 4 bases, with 11 bases sitting between them. The CDR3 runs 15 residues. The CDR3 protein is CASSLIRPVNEKLFF. DNA of the CDR3: TGTGCCAGCAGTTTAATAAGGCCTGTTAATGAAAAACTGTTTTTT. Supplemented by reference TRBV28 and TRBJ1-4, the full variable domain reads DVKVTQSSRYLVKRTGEKVFLECVQDMDHENMFWYRQDPGLGLRLIYFSYDVKMKEKGDIPEGYSVSREKKERFSLILESASTNQTSMYLCASSLIRPVNEKLFFGSGTQLSVL.

The CDR3 nucleotides read TGTGCCAGCAGTGGGACCAGACAGCAGTTCTTC. Translating gives CASSGTRQQFF. V gene TRBV25-1 combines with J gene TRBJ2-1, with D uncertain. Between the trimmed V and J ends, which lost 4 bases and 11 bases, there was a span of 9 bases. This CDR3 is 11 amino acids long. CDR1 and CDR2 (germline): MGHDK, SYGVNS.

The CDR3 DNA follows: TGTGCCAGTAGGCCCCGCGGCTCGGGAGGGGTCAATGAGCAGTTCTTC. Encoded protein: CASRPRGSGGVNEQFF. The chain employs TRBV19 and TRBJ2-1; 8 bases match TRBD2. There are 16 residues in the CDR3. The junction had 13 bases not matched to a gene; V was cut back by 6 bases and J by 6 bases. Germline assignment: CDR1 LNHDA and CDR2 SQIVND (reference sequence).

This clone was counted a single time. The CDR3 DNA reads as TGTGCCAGCTCACCACAGACGGGTAGCACAGATACGCAGTATTTT. Translating gives CASSPQTGSTDTQYF. The V and J genes are TRBV18 and TRBJ2-3; D call uncertain. CDR1 is KGHSH, CDR2 LQKENI, per germline. Deletions cut 1 base from V and 0 bases from J, with 8 bases between. CDR3 length: 15 amino acids. Supplemented by reference TRBV18 and TRBJ2-3, the full variable domain reads NAGVMQNPRHLVRRRGQEARLRCSPMKGHSHVYWYRQLPEEGLKFMVYLQKENIIDESGMPKERFSAEFPKEGPSILRIQQVVRGDSAAYFCASSPQTGSTDTQYFGPGTRLTVL.

This chain connects TRBV2 to TRBJ1-6; D perhaps matches TRBD1 (6 bases). Germline assignment: CDR1 SNHLY and CDR2 FYNNEI. V dropped 2 bases and J dropped 4 bases, with 12 bases sitting between them. The CDR3 runs to 16 residues. This chain's CDR3 is CASSEWDNYYNSPLHF. Here the CDR3 DNA reads TGTGCCAGCAGTGAATGGGACAACTATTATAATTCACCCCTCCACTTT.

This chain joins TRBV19 and TRBJ1-6; 8 bases are shared with TRBD1. The junction had 12 bases not matched to a gene; V was cut back by 4 bases and J by 7 bases. This CDR3 is 17 amino acids long. The germline V gene has CDR1 LNHDA and CDR2 SQIVND (reference sequence). In nucleotides, the CDR3 is TGTGCCAGTAGTAGAGATTTCGGGGGACAGGAAAATTCACCCCTCCACTTT. This gives the protein CASSRDFGGQENSPLHF.

V gene TRBV5-4 combines with J gene TRBJ2-1; 8 nucleotides match TRBD2. CDR3 length: 16 residues. Trimming at V came to 0 bases and at J to 3 bases, leaving 5 bases not matched to a gene. The V gene's germline CDR1 is SGHNT and CDR2 YYREEE (reference sequence). CDR3 sequence (DNA): TGTGCCAGCAGCTTGGGGGCGGGAGGTATCTACAATGAGCAGTTCTTC. It translates to CASSLGAGGIYNEQFF. Complete variable domain (other parts from reference TRBV5-4 and TRBJ2-1): ETGVTQSPTHLIKTRGQQVTLRCSSQSGHNTVSWYQQALGQGPQFIFQYYREEENGRGNFPPRFSGLQFPNYSSELNVNALELDDSALYLCASSLGAGGIYNEQFFGPGTRLTVL.

A single count supports this clone. The CDR3 sequence: CASSPPIGLAGWDEQFF. Written as DNA, the CDR3 is TGTGCCAGCTCACCCCCTATAGGACTAGCGGGGTGGGATGAGCAGTTCTTC. The chain employs TRBV18 and TRBJ2-1, with TRBD2 matching 12 bases. Trimming cost V 3 bases and J 8 bases; bases outside gene matches: 11. This CDR3 region has 17 residues. CDR1 is KGHSH and CDR2 is LQKENI in the germline V gene. Looking up the rest from reference TRBV18 and TRBJ2-1 gives the full variable domain: NAGVMQNPRHLVRRRGQEARLRCSPMKGHSHVYWYRQLPEEGLKFMVYLQKENIIDESGMPKERFSAEFPKEGPSILRIQQVVRGDSAAYFCASSPPIGLAGWDEQFFGPGTRLTVL.

To note about this clone: An end of the junction differs from the germline gene, which may be a read error. This chain links TRBV7-7 with TRBJ2-3, with D maybe TRBD1 (6 bases). This CDR3 spans 14 amino acids. Germline CDR1 SSHAT, CDR2 FNYEAQ (reference sequence). The chain's CDR3 is CASSIGGGTDTQYF. The CDR3 DNA sequence: TGTGCTAGCAGCATAGGGGGTGGCACAGATACGCAGTATTTT. Drawing the rest from reference TRBV7-7 and TRBJ2-3, the complete variable domain is GAGVSQSPRYKVTKRGQDVTLRCDPISSHATLYWYQQALGQGPEFLTYFNYEAQPDKSGLPSDRFSAERPEGSISTLTIQRTEQRDSAMYRCASSIGGGTDTQYFGPGTRLTVL.

The chain recombines TRBV5-6 with TRBJ2-3; D remains ambiguous. Trimming took 4 bases from V and 1 from J, leaving 16 bases between them. Germline lookup yields CDR1 SGHDT and CDR2 YYEEEE. The CDR3 is 16 amino acids. The CDR3 coding sequence is TGTGCCAGCAGCGAAATAGGGTCAGTCCGCACAGATACGCAGTATTTT. Its protein product is CASSEIGSVRTDTQYF.

This clone appeared a few times. The chain is built from TRBV29-1 and TRBJ2-5, with D tentatively TRBD2 (5 bases). Trimming stripped 4 bases from V and 2 bases from J, with 8 bases between. Germline V gives CDR1 SQVTM, CDR2 ANQGSEA. The CDR3 covers 12 residues. The CDR3 nucleotides are TGCAGCGTTGTCGGAGGACAAGAGACCCAGTACTTC. Translated: CSVVGGQETQYF.

This clone was seen a handful of times. This rearrangement joins TRBV30 to TRBJ1-2; tentative D call: TRBD1 (5 bases). Germline V lookup: CDR1 GTSNPN, CDR2 SVGIG (reference sequence). This CDR3 is built from 12 residues. Trimming cost V 3 bases and J 5 bases, with 10 bases left between them. Here the CDR3 reads CAWSADRYGYTF. The CDR3 DNA is TGTGCCTGGAGCGCCGACAGATATGGCTACACCTTC.

The V and J genes are TRBV4-3 and TRBJ1-5; 7 bases are shared with TRBD1. This CDR3 has 15 amino acids. V shed 0 bases, J shed 6 bases, and the junction held 5 bases outside the gene matches. CDR1 LGHNA and CDR2 YSLEER come from the germline V gene. Here the CDR3 DNA reads TGCGCCAGCAGCCAAGAGACAGGGAGGGGTCAGCCCCAGCATTTT. The encoded protein is CASSQETGRGQPQHF.

The chain uses TRBV19 and TRBJ1-1; D unresolved. Germline CDR1 reads LNHDA; CDR2 reads SQIVND (reference sequence). The CDR3 spans 12 residues. V was clipped by 9 bases and J by 11 bases, with 19 bases between them. The CDR3 bases are TGTGCCAGCCTAGGTGTACCCCGGCGGGCTTTCTTT. Protein product: CASLGVPRRAFF.

J is TRBJ1-5 and V is TRBV28, with unresolved D. The CDR3 runs to 14 residues. V shed 2 bases and J shed 5 bases, with 10 bases lying between them. Germline CDR1 and CDR2: MDHEN and SYDVKM. CDR3 nucleotide sequence: TGTGCCAGCAGTTTAGAGGGAGGGCATCAGCCCCAGCATTTT. Encoded protein: CASSLEGGHQPQHF. Complete variable domain (other parts from reference TRBV28 and TRBJ1-5): DVKVTQSSRYLVKRTGEKVFLECVQDMDHENMFWYRQDPGLGLRLIYFSYDVKMKEKGDIPEGYSVSREKKERFSLILESASTNQTSMYLCASSLEGGHQPQHFGDGTRLSIL.

The chain links TRBV7-3 to TRBJ2-3; TRBD2 agrees at 13 bases. Trimming at V came to 5 bases and at J to 5 bases, leaving 7 bases not matched to a gene. Germline V gives CDR1 SGHTA, CDR2 FQGTGA. The CDR3 spans 16 residues. The CDR3 DNA is TGTGCCAGCAGCCTAGGACTAGCGGGAGAAGGAGATACGCAGTATTTT. This codes for CASSLGLAGEGDTQYF.

V gene TRBV7-2 combines with J gene TRBJ1-1; a possible D gene is TRBD1 (5 bases). The CDR3 length is 14 residues. From germline, CDR1 is SGHTA and CDR2 FQGNSA. The V end lost 3 bases, the J end lost 8 bases, and 16 bases lay between the germline ends. CDR3 amino acids: CASSFSQGLVEAFF. Here the CDR3 DNA reads TGTGCCAGCAGCTTCTCCCAGGGCTTAGTGGAAGCTTTCTTT.